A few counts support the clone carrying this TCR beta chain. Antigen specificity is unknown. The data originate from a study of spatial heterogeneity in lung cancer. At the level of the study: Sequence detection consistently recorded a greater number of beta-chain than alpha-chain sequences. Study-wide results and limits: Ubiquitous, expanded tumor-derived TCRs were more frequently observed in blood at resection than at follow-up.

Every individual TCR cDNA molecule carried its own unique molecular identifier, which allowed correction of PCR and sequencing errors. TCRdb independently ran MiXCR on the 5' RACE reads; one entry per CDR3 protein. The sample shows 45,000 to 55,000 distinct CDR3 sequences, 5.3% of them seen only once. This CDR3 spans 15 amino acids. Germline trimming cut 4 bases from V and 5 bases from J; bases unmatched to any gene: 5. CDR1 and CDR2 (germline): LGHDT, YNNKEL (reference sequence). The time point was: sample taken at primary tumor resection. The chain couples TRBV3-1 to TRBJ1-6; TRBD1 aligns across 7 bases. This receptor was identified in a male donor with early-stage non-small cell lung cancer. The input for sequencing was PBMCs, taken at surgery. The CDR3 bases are TGTGCCAGCAGCCCTCAGCAGGGGGATAATTCACCCCTCCACTTT. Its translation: CASSPQQGDNSPLHF.